The rows below give T cell receptor beta chains drawn from one sample of a study of blood T cells in healthy people across ages. MiXCR, applied by TCRdb to the 5' RACE reads, yields one record per CDR3 protein. The table records roughly 1.5 million distinct CDR3 sequences, around 40% of them present only once. Sequenced material: blood. These receptors were obtained from a woman aged 18 to 35 in good health. CDR3s include the opening cysteine and the closing phenylalanine or tryptophan. The D gene is left open where the match is weak. Clone sizes are given selectively: once, few, many, or a class where the clone is expanded.

D gene: .
V gene: TRBV20-1
J gene: TRBJ2-5
clone size: .
CDR3 protein: CSATGAGVKQDEQYF
CDR3 DNA: TGCAGTGCTACTGGAGCTGGGGTAAAGCAAGATGAGCAGTACTTC

D gene: TRBD2
V gene: TRBV6-2/TRBV6-3
J gene: TRBJ2-2
clone size: .
CDR3 protein: CASSRGLVPGELFF
CDR3 DNA: TGTGCCAGCAGCCGGGGACTAGTTCCCGGGGAGCTGTTTTTT

D gene: .
V gene: TRBV25-1
J gene: TRBJ1-1
clone size: .
CDR3 protein: CASSANVPGGARMAEAFF
CDR3 DNA: TGTGCCAGCAGTGCCAATGTCCCCGGGGGGGCGCGGATGGCTGAAGCTTTCTTT

D gene: .
V gene: TRBV20-1
J gene: TRBJ1-5
clone size: .
CDR3 protein: CSAPMPRDYQPQHF
CDR3 DNA: TGCAGTGCACCGATGCCCAGGGACTATCAGCCCCAGCATTTT

D gene: TRBD2
V gene: TRBV14
J gene: TRBJ2-1
clone size: .
CDR3 protein: CASRDSGTSYEQFF
CDR3 DNA: TGTGCCAGCAGGGATAGCGGGACGTCCTACGAGCAGTTCTTC

D gene: .
V gene: TRBV6-1
J gene: TRBJ2-1
clone size: .
CDR3 protein: CASILAPSSYNEQFF
CDR3 DNA: TGTGCCAGTATACTAGCACCGAGCTCCTACAATGAGCAGTTCTTC

D gene: .
V gene: TRBV2
J gene: TRBJ2-7
clone size: few
CDR3 protein: CASSKQSYEQYF
CDR3 DNA: TGTGCCAGCAGTAAACAGTCCTACGAGCAGTACTTC

D gene: .
V gene: TRBV18
J gene: TRBJ2-5
clone size: few
CDR3 protein: CASSPPGGETQYF
CDR3 DNA: TGTGCCAGCTCACCACCAGGTGGAGAGACCCAGTACTTC

D gene: TRBD2
V gene: TRBV24-1
J gene: TRBJ2-5
clone size: .
CDR3 protein: CATSDLLASGENEQYF
CDR3 DNA: TGTGCCACCAGTGATTTGTTAGCTAGCGGAGAGAATGAGCAGTACTTC

D gene: .
V gene: TRBV29-1
J gene: TRBJ2-1
clone size: .
CDR3 protein: CSVEDREDNEQFF
CDR3 DNA: TGCAGCGTTGAAGATAGAGAGGACAATGAGCAGTTCTTC

D gene: .
V gene: TRBV29-1
J gene: TRBJ1-4
clone size: .
CDR3 protein: CSVGLNEKLFF
CDR3 DNA: TGCAGCGTTGGTCTTAATGAAAAACTGTTTTTT

D gene: .
V gene: TRBV20-1
J gene: TRBJ2-1
clone size: few
CDR3 protein: CSARDGTMGNEQFF
CDR3 DNA: TGCAGTGCTAGAGACGGCACCATGGGTAATGAGCAGTTCTTC

D gene: .
V gene: TRBV10-3
J gene: TRBJ2-5
clone size: .
CDR3 protein: CAIRGGSQETQYF
CDR3 DNA: TGTGCCATCAGGGGGGGATCGCAAGAGACCCAGTACTTC

D gene: .
V gene: TRBV20-1
J gene: TRBJ2-1
clone size: .
CDR3 protein: CSARPPGPPREQFF
CDR3 DNA: TGCAGTGCTAGACCACCGGGGCCCCCACGGGAGCAGTTCTTC

D gene: .
V gene: TRBV4-3
J gene: TRBJ1-2
clone size: few
CDR3 protein: CASSQLNVAGANYGYTF
CDR3 DNA: TGCGCCAGCAGCCAACTAAACGTGGCAGGAGCTAACTATGGCTACACCTTC

D gene: TRBD2
V gene: TRBV24-1
J gene: TRBJ2-3
clone size: .
CDR3 protein: CATSDWTSGSPDTQYF
CDR3 DNA: TGTGCCACCAGTGATTGGACTAGCGGGAGCCCAGATACGCAGTATTTT

D gene: .
V gene: TRBV29-1
J gene: TRBJ1-2
clone size: few
CDR3 protein: CSVEDAGYGYTF
CDR3 DNA: TGCAGCGTTGAAGATGCAGGTTATGGCTACACCTTC

D gene: .
V gene: TRBV7-2
J gene: TRBJ2-7
clone size: .
CDR3 protein: CASSVTRGPRVFYEQYF
CDR3 DNA: TGTGCCAGCAGCGTAACTCGGGGGCCCAGGGTGTTCTACGAGCAGTACTTC

D gene: .
V gene: TRBV5-6
J gene: TRBJ2-7
clone size: .
CDR3 protein: CASSSEARVYEQYF
CDR3 DNA: TGTGCCAGCAGCTCAGAAGCCAGGGTCTACGAGCAGTACTTC

D gene: .
V gene: TRBV20-1
J gene: TRBJ1-1
clone size: once
CDR3 protein: CSAPKGGSDTEAFF
CDR3 DNA: TGCAGTGCTCCTAAGGGGGGGAGTGACACTGAAGCTTTCTTT

D gene: .
V gene: TRBV20-1
J gene: TRBJ1-1
clone size: .
CDR3 protein: CSARVVVTGLQVTEAFF
CDR3 DNA: TGCAGTGCTAGAGTCGTCGTAACAGGGTTACAGGTCACTGAAGCTTTCTTT

D gene: TRBD1
V gene: TRBV6-6
J gene: TRBJ2-7
clone size: .
CDR3 protein: CASTPRDRGREQYF
CDR3 DNA: TGTGCCAGCACGCCCCGGGACAGGGGACGCGAGCAGTACTTC

D gene: TRBD2
V gene: TRBV20-1
J gene: TRBJ2-7
clone size: .
CDR3 protein: CSARGPAGVSYNEQYF
CDR3 DNA: TGCAGTGCTAGGGGGCCAGCGGGAGTGTCCTACAATGAGCAGTACTTC

D gene: .
V gene: TRBV11-2
J gene: TRBJ2-7
clone size: many
CDR3 protein: CASSPHEQGNYNEQYF
CDR3 DNA: TGTGCCAGCAGCCCTCATGAGCAGGGTAATTACAATGAGCAGTACTTC

D gene: TRBD1
V gene: TRBV7-2
J gene: TRBJ1-6
clone size: few
CDR3 protein: CASSPQGAHKNSPLHF
CDR3 DNA: TGTGCCAGCAGCCCCCAGGGGGCGCATAAGAATTCACCCCTCCACTTT

D gene: .
V gene: TRBV4-1
J gene: TRBJ2-1
clone size: few
CDR3 protein: CASSFRGPDRNEQFF
CDR3 DNA: TGCGCCAGCAGCTTTAGGGGCCCCGACAGGAATGAGCAGTTCTTC

D gene: .
V gene: TRBV29-1
J gene: TRBJ2-2
clone size: few
CDR3 protein: CSVAGPTGELFF
CDR3 DNA: TGCAGCGTTGCCGGGCCCACCGGGGAGCTGTTTTTT

D gene: .
V gene: TRBV7-3
J gene: TRBJ2-1
clone size: once
CDR3 protein: CASSSSATHNEQFF
CDR3 DNA: TGTGCCAGCAGCTCGTCGGCGACCCACAATGAGCAGTTCTTC

D gene: .
V gene: TRBV4-1
J gene: TRBJ2-7
clone size: few
CDR3 protein: CASSQGGSEQYF
CDR3 DNA: TGCGCCAGCAGCCAAGGAGGTAGCGAGCAGTACTTC

D gene: .
V gene: TRBV20-1
J gene: TRBJ2-7
clone size: .
CDR3 protein: CSARGGGEYEQYF
CDR3 DNA: TGCAGTGCTAGAGGCGGCGGAGAATACGAGCAGTACTTC

D gene: .
V gene: TRBV30
J gene: TRBJ1-1
clone size: .
CDR3 protein: CAWSGQTNTEAFF
CDR3 DNA: TGTGCCTGGAGTGGCCAGACGAACACTGAAGCTTTCTTT

D gene: .
V gene: TRBV11-2
J gene: TRBJ1-4
clone size: .
CDR3 protein: CASSLAGSTNEKPFF
CDR3 DNA: TGTGCCAGCAGCTTAGCGGGGTCAACTAATGAAAAACCGTTTTTT

D gene: .
V gene: TRBV30
J gene: TRBJ1-1
clone size: .
CDR3 protein: CAQGQGTEAFF
CDR3 DNA: TGTGCCCAAGGGCAGGGCACTGAAGCTTTCTTT

D gene: .
V gene: TRBV7-2
J gene: TRBJ2-3
clone size: .
CDR3 protein: CANSLATPDTQYF
CDR3 DNA: TGTGCCAACAGCTTAGCAACTCCAGATACGCAGTATTTT

D gene: TRBD2
V gene: TRBV5-1
J gene: TRBJ2-5
clone size: .
CDR3 protein: CASARTGGQETQYF
CDR3 DNA: TGCGCCAGCGCACGGACGGGGGGGCAAGAGACCCAGTACTTC

D gene: TRBD1
V gene: TRBV20-1
J gene: TRBJ1-2
clone size: many
CDR3 protein: CSAPDRDWDGYTF
CDR3 DNA: TGCAGTGCCCCAGACAGGGATTGGGATGGCTACACCTTC

D gene: TRBD1
V gene: TRBV29-1
J gene: TRBJ2-7
clone size: few
CDR3 protein: CSVAKGGTGSLEQYF
CDR3 DNA: TGCAGCGTAGCCAAGGGCGGGACAGGGTCCCTCGAGCAGTACTTC

D gene: TRBD2
V gene: TRBV7-7
J gene: TRBJ2-7
clone size: .
CDR3 protein: CASSSSRGGEQYF
CDR3 DNA: TGTGCTAGCAGCTCGAGCCGGGGGGGTGAGCAGTACTTC

D gene: .
V gene: TRBV7-9
J gene: TRBJ1-6
clone size: few
CDR3 protein: CASSFIYSPLHF
CDR3 DNA: TGTGCCAGCAGCTTCATCTATTCACCCCTCCACTTT

D gene: .
V gene: TRBV4-3
J gene: TRBJ2-7
clone size: .
CDR3 protein: CASSQEVTDARQYF
CDR3 DNA: TGCGCCAGCAGCCAAGAAGTCACAGACGCAAGGCAGTACTTC

D gene: .
V gene: TRBV7-2
J gene: TRBJ1-2
clone size: .
CDR3 protein: CAGSLGFRQGYGYTF
CDR3 DNA: TGTGCCGGCAGCTTAGGTTTCCGTCAGGGCTATGGCTACACCTTC

D gene: TRBD1
V gene: TRBV7-9
J gene: TRBJ1-5
clone size: many
CDR3 protein: CASSLGGQGNQPQHF
CDR3 DNA: TGTGCCAGCAGCTTAGGGGGACAGGGCAATCAGCCCCAGCATTTT

D gene: .
V gene: TRBV20-1
J gene: TRBJ2-5
clone size: few
CDR3 protein: CSAVDRQETQYF
CDR3 DNA: TGCAGTGCTGTAGACAGGCAAGAGACCCAGTACTTC

D gene: .
V gene: TRBV7-6
J gene: TRBJ1-1
clone size: .
CDR3 protein: CASSLSGSGGEAFF
CDR3 DNA: TGTGCCAGCAGCTTAAGCGGGAGCGGTGGTGAAGCTTTCTTT

D gene: TRBD1
V gene: TRBV4-1
J gene: TRBJ2-7
clone size: .
CDR3 protein: CASSRSGTGGNEQYF
CDR3 DNA: TGCGCCAGCAGCCGTTCTGGGACAGGGGGCAATGAGCAGTACTTC

D gene: .
V gene: TRBV4-3
J gene: TRBJ1-6
clone size: .
CDR3 protein: CASSQVSGNSPLHF
CDR3 DNA: TGCGCCAGCAGCCAAGTCTCCGGGAATTCACCCCTCCACTTT

D gene: .
V gene: TRBV10-3
J gene: TRBJ1-4
clone size: .
CDR3 protein: CAISEKGQGLEKLFF
CDR3 DNA: TGTGCCATCAGTGAAAAGGGGCAGGGATTGGAAAAACTGTTTTTT

D gene: TRBD2
V gene: TRBV28
J gene: TRBJ2-3
clone size: few
CDR3 protein: CASSLLLAVLTDTQYF
CDR3 DNA: TGTGCCAGCAGTTTACTCCTAGCGGTCCTCACAGATACGCAGTATTTT

D gene: .
V gene: TRBV25-1
J gene: TRBJ1-2
clone size: few
CDR3 protein: CASSEYKSGQGYGYTF
CDR3 DNA: TGTGCCAGCAGTGAATATAAATCCGGGCAGGGGTATGGCTACACCTTC

D gene: TRBD2
V gene: TRBV20-1
J gene: TRBJ2-7
clone size: few
CDR3 protein: CSAARLAGAPYEQYF
CDR3 DNA: TGCAGTGCGGCAAGACTAGCGGGAGCACCCTACGAGCAGTACTTC

D gene: TRBD1
V gene: TRBV4-3
J gene: TRBJ2-7
clone size: .
CDR3 protein: CASSQAIPPGQGGRYEQYF
CDR3 DNA: TGCGCCAGCAGCCAAGCAATACCGCCCGGACAGGGTGGAAGGTACGAGCAGTACTTC

D gene: .
V gene: TRBV5-6
J gene: TRBJ1-4
clone size: .
CDR3 protein: CASPGRTENEKLFF
CDR3 DNA: TGTGCCAGCCCCGGAAGGACGGAAAATGAAAAACTGTTTTTT

D gene: TRBD2
V gene: TRBV5-1
J gene: TRBJ2-3
clone size: .
CDR3 protein: CASSLGLAATSTDTQYF
CDR3 DNA: TGCGCCAGCAGCTTGGGGCTAGCGGCAACTAGCACAGATACGCAGTATTTT

D gene: TRBD1
V gene: TRBV20-1
J gene: TRBJ2-1
clone size: few
CDR3 protein: CSARDYQGDNEQFF
CDR3 DNA: TGCAGTGCTAGAGATTACCAGGGGGACAATGAGCAGTTCTTC

D gene: .
V gene: TRBV2
J gene: TRBJ2-5
clone size: .
CDR3 protein: CASASALLAGETQYF
CDR3 DNA: TGTGCCAGCGCCTCCGCCCTTCTAGCTGGGGAGACCCAGTACTTC

D gene: TRBD1
V gene: TRBV7-9
J gene: TRBJ2-7
clone size: .
CDR3 protein: CASTLGDREQYF
CDR3 DNA: TGTGCCAGCACCTTGGGGGACAGGGAGCAGTACTTC

D gene: .
V gene: TRBV5-1
J gene: TRBJ2-7
clone size: .
CDR3 protein: CASSLDRGGGSEQYF
CDR3 DNA: TGCGCCAGCAGCTTGGACAGGGGCGGGGGATCCGAGCAGTACTTC

D gene: .
V gene: TRBV5-1
J gene: TRBJ2-3
clone size: .
CDR3 protein: CASSLDPAPSTDTQYF
CDR3 DNA: TGCGCCAGCAGCTTGGATCCAGCGCCGAGCACAGATACGCAGTATTTT

D gene: .
V gene: TRBV16
J gene: TRBJ1-4
clone size: .
CDR3 protein: CASSQSGRRNEKLFF
CDR3 DNA: TGTGCCAGCAGCCAATCGGGCAGGAGAAATGAAAAACTGTTTTTT

D gene: .
V gene: TRBV9
J gene: TRBJ1-2
clone size: few
CDR3 protein: CASSEGSGRYGYTF
CDR3 DNA: TGTGCCAGCAGCGAGGGTTCGGGCAGGTATGGCTACACCTTC